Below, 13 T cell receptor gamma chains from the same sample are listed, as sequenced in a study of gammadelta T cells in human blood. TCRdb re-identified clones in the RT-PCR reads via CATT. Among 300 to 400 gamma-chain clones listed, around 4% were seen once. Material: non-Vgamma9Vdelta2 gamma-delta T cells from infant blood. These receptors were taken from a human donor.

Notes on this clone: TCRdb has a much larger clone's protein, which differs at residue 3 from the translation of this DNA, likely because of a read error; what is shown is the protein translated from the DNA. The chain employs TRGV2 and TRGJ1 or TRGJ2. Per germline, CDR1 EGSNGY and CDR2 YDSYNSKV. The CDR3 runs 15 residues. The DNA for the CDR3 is TGTGCCAACTGGGACGGGCAGGCGGATTATTATAAGAAACTCTTT. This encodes CANWDGQADYYKKLF.

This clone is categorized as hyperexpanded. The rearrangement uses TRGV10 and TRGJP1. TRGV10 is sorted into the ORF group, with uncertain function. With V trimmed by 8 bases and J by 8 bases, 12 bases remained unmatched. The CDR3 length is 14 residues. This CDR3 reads CAAWDKAGGWFKIF. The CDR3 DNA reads TGTGCTGCGTGGGATAAGGCAGGGGGTTGGTTCAAGATATTT.

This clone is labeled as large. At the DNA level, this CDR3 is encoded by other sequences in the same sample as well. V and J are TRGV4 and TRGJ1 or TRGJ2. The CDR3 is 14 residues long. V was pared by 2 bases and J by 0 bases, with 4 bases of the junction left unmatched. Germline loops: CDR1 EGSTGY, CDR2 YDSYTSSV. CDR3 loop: CATWDVSNYYKKLF. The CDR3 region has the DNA TGTGCCACCTGGGATGTATCGAATTATTATAAGAAACTCTTT.

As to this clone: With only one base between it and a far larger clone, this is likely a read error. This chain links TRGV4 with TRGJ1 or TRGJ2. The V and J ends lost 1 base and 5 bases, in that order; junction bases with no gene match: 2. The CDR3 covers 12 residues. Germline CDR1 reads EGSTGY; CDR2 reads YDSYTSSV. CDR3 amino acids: CATWDGHYKKLF. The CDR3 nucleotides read TGTGCCACCTGGGATGGACATTATAAGAAACTCTTT.

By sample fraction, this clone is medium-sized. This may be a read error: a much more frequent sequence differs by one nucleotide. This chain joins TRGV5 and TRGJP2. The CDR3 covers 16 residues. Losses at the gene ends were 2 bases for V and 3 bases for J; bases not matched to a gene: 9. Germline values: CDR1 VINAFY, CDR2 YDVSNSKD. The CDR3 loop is CATWDKPDGSDWIKTF. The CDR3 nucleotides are TGTGCCACCTGGGACAAGCCTGATGGTAGTGATTGGATCAAGACGTTT.

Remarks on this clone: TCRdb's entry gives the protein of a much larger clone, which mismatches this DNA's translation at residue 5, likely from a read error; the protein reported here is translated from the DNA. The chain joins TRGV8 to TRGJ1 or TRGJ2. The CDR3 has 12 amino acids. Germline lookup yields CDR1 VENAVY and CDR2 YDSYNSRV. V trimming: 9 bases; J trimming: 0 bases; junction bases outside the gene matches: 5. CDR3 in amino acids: CATRANYYKKLF. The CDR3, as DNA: TGTGCCACCCGTGCGAATTATTATAAGAAACTCTTT.

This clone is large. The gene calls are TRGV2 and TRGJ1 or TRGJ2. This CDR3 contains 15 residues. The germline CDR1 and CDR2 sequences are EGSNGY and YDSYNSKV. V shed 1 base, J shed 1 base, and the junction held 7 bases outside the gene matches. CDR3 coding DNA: TGTGCCACCTGGGACGGCCCCCCCAATTATTATAAGAAACTCTTT. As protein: CATWDGPPNYYKKLF.

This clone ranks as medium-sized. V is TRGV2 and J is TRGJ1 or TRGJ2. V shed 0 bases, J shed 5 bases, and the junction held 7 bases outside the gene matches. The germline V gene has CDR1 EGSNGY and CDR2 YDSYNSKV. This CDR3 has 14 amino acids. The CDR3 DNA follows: TGTGCCACCTGGGACGGGCTACGGGATTATAAGAAACTCTTT. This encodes CATWDGLRDYKKLF.

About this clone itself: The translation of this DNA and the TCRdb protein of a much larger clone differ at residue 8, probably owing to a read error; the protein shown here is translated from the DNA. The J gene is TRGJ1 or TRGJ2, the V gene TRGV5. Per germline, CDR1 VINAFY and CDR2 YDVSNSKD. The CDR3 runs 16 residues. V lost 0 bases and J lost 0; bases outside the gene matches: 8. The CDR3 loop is CATWDRRNTNYYKKLF. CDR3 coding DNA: TGTGCCACCTGGGACAGGCGCAACACGAATTATTATAAGAAACTCTTT.

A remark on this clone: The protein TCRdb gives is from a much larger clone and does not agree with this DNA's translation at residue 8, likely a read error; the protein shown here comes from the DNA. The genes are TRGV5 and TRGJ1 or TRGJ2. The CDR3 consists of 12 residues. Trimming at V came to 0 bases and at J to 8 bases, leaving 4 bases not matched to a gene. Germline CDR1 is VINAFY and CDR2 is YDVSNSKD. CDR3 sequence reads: CATWDRLNKKLF. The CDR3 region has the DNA TGTGCCACCTGGGACAGGCTGAATAAGAAACTCTTT.

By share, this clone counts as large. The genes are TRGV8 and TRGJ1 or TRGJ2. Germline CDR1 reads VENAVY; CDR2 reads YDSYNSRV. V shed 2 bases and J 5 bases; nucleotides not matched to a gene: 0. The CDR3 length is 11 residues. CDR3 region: CATWDNYKKLF. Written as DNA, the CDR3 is TGTGCCACCTGGGATAATTATAAGAAACTCTTT.

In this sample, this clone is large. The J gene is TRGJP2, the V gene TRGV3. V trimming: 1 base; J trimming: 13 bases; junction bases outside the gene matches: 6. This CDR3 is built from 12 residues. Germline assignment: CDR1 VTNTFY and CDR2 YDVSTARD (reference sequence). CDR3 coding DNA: TGTGCCACCTGGGACAGAGAACTGATCAAGACGTTT. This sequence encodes CATWDRELIKTF.

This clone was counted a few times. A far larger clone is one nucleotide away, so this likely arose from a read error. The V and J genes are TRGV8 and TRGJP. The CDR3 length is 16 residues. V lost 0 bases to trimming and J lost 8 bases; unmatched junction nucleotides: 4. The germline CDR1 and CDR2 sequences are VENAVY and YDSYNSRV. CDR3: CATWDRQKLGKKIKVF. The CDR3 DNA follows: TGTGCCACCTGGGATAGGCAGAAGTTGGGCAAAAAAATCAAGGTATTT.